Below are 15 T cell receptor beta chains sequenced from a single sample in a study of shared clonotypes between healthy human individuals. Data came from immunoSEQ multiplex PCR; TCRdb stores just in-frame clones and leaves some out. There are approximately 500,000 clones in the sample; approximately 95% occur only once, and less than 0.06% lies in the top ten. The sequencing input was naive CD4+ T cells sorted from blood. Subset given: CD45RA+ positively selected. These receptors originate from a woman younger than 45 in good health.

The chain employs TRBV11-2 and TRBJ1-1, with TRBD1 as a possible D gene (5 bases). Germline CDR1 and CDR2: SGHAT and FQNNGV. Trimming pared 1 base from V and 4 bases from J, leaving 13 bases between. The CDR3 runs 15 residues. This chain's CDR3 is CASSLVGGAGTEAFF. CDR3 coding DNA: TGTGCCAGCAGCTTAGTTGGAGGGGCAGGCACTGAAGCTTTCTTT.

The V and J genes are TRBV6-1 and TRBJ2-3, with D possibly being TRBD2 (6 bases). The V end was cut by 4 bases, the J end by 10 bases, with 18 bases between. Germline V gene sequence: CDR1 MNHNS, CDR2 SASEGT. The CDR3 is 14 amino acids. The CDR3 sequence: CASSARRDGTPQYF. In nucleotides, the CDR3 is TGTGCCAGCAGTGCCAGAAGGGACGGGACTCCGCAGTATTTT.

CDR3 amino acids: CASSSQRETNEQFF. CDR3 nucleotide sequence: TGTGCCAGCAGTTCTCAGCGGGAGACGAATGAGCAGTTCTTC. V gene TRBV6-4 combines with J gene TRBJ2-1, with 8 bases fitting TRBD2. Germline CDR1 reads MRHNA; CDR2 reads SNTAGT. This CDR3 has 14 residues. J lost 7 bases, V lost 5 bases, and 7 bases had no gene match.

The V call is TRBV19, the J call TRBJ2-5; D is tentatively TRBD1 or TRBD2 (5 bases each). The CDR3 sequence is 15 residues long. Trimming removed 2 bases at V and 7 bases at J, with 17 bases between. CDR1 is LNHDA and CDR2 is SQIVND in the germline V gene (reference sequence). The CDR3 bases are TGTGCCAGTAGTATATTAAGGGACCCCGAAGCGACCCAGTACTTC. It is translated as CASSILRDPEATQYF.

The chain couples TRBV9 to TRBJ2-2; TRBD2 might be the D (5 bases). Germline V gene data show CDR1 as SGDLS and CDR2 as YYNGEE. The CDR3 has 13 amino acids. V lost 4 bases, J lost 6 bases, and 10 bases lay in between. CDR3 bases: TGTGCCAGCAGCTCGGGATTCGCCGGGGAGCTGTTTTTT. Its protein product is CASSSGFAGELFF.

The chain combines TRBV18 with TRBJ2-5; unclear D gene. Trimming left V 3 bases short and J 2 bases short, with 16 bases between. Germline V gene data show CDR1 as KGHSH and CDR2 as LQKENI. The CDR3 spans 16 residues. The CDR3 spells CASSPSTGATQETQYF. The DNA of the CDR3 is TGTGCCAGCTCACCTTCCACTGGCGCTACGCAAGAGACCCAGTACTTC.

The V gene is TRBV30, the J gene TRBJ2-3; D is uncertain. The CDR3 is 12 amino acids. Trimming took off 1 base at V and 4 bases at J, with 6 bases between the two ends. From germline, CDR1 is GTSNPN and CDR2 SVGIG (reference sequence). The CDR3 DNA reads as TGTGCCTGGAGTGAGAGGCCAGATACGCAGTATTTT. Translated, it gives CAWSERPDTQYF.

The chain couples TRBV2 to TRBJ2-7; TRBD1 or TRBD2 may be the D gene (5 bases each). The CDR3 is made up of 14 amino acids. Trimming took 5 bases from V and 6 from J, leaving 17 bases between them. CDR1 is SNHLY, CDR2 FYNNEI, per germline. CDR3 amino acids: CASSTGTDTSEQYF. The CDR3, as DNA: TGTGCCAGCAGTACCGGGACGGATACGTCCGAGCAGTACTTC.

This chain connects TRBV28 to TRBJ2-1, with a possible D match to TRBD2 (5 bases). This CDR3 has 17 amino acids. The germline CDR1 and CDR2 sequences are MDHEN and SYDVKM. The V end was cut by 5 bases, the J end by 1 base, with 18 bases between. The CDR3 nucleotides read TGTGCCAGCAGTCCCCCCTCAGCGGAAAGATCCTACAATGAGCAGTTCTTC. Translated: CASSPPSAERSYNEQFF.

The V gene is TRBV10-1, the J gene TRBJ2-1; a weak D match, TRBD2 (6 bases). There are 14 residues in the CDR3. Trimming took 4 bases from V and 4 from J, leaving 11 bases between them. Germline V gives CDR1 WNHNN, CDR2 SYGVQD (reference sequence). The CDR3 loop reads CASSAGGDYNEQFF. The CDR3 DNA follows: TGCGCCAGCAGTGCCGGGGGAGATTACAATGAGCAGTTCTTC.

In regard to this clone: Other DNA variants within this sample encode the same CDR3. The chain links TRBV5-1 to TRBJ2-2; a weak D match, TRBD1 (5 bases). CDR3 size: 14 residues. CDR1 and CDR2 (germline): SGHRS, YFSETQ. Between the trimmed V and J ends, which lost 2 bases and 1 base, there was a span of 6 bases. CDR3 DNA: TGCGCCAGCAGCTTCCAGGGGAACACCGGGGAGCTGTTTTTT. It encodes CASSFQGNTGELFF.

As to this clone: Other DNA variants within this sample encode the same CDR3. The gene calls are TRBV19 and TRBJ1-5, with D unclear. Germline lookup yields CDR1 LNHDA and CDR2 SQIVND (reference sequence). Trimming removed 3 bases from V and 4 bases from J, with 10 bases in between. The CDR3 contains 14 residues. Here the CDR3 reads CASSISGSNQPQHF. In DNA, the CDR3 is TGTGCCAGTAGTATTTCCGGGAGTAATCAGCCCCAGCATTTT.

J is TRBJ2-7 and V is TRBV15, with 11 bases identical to TRBD2. After removal of 2 bases from V and 4 bases from J, the junction contained 4 bases not matched to a gene. CDR3 length equals 15 residues. The germline gives CDR1 LNHNV, CDR2 YYDKDF (reference sequence). CDR3 bases: TGTGCCACCAGCAGACCGGGACTAGCGGATTACGAGCAGTACTTC. Translating gives CATSRPGLADYEQYF.

The chain carries TRBV2 and TRBJ2-7, with a weak D call TRBD1 (6 bases). V was cut by 10 bases and J by 2 bases, with 18 bases left in between. This CDR3 spans 14 amino acids. Germline loops: CDR1 SNHLY, CDR2 FYNNEI. The CDR3 nucleotides are TGTGCCACCTCAGTACAGGGATCAACCTACGAGCAGTACTTC. It codes for CATSVQGSTYEQYF. The complete variable domain, with remaining parts taken from reference TRBV2 and TRBJ2-7, reads EPEVTQTPSHQVTQMGQEVILRCVPISNHLYFYWYRQILGQKVEFLVSFYNNEISEKSEIFDDQFSVERPDGSNFTLKIRSTKLEDSAMYFCATSVQGSTYEQYFGPGTRLTVT.

The CDR3 DNA is TGTGCCAGCAGTACAGGGGTTGACTATGGCTACACCTTC. Protein product: CASSTGVDYGYTF. The rearrangement joins TRBV6-1 to TRBJ1-2; 7 positions match TRBD1. V dropped 5 bases and J dropped 3; count of bases not matched to a gene: 3. The CDR3 spans 13 residues. The germline V gene encodes CDR1 MNHNS and CDR2 SASEGT.